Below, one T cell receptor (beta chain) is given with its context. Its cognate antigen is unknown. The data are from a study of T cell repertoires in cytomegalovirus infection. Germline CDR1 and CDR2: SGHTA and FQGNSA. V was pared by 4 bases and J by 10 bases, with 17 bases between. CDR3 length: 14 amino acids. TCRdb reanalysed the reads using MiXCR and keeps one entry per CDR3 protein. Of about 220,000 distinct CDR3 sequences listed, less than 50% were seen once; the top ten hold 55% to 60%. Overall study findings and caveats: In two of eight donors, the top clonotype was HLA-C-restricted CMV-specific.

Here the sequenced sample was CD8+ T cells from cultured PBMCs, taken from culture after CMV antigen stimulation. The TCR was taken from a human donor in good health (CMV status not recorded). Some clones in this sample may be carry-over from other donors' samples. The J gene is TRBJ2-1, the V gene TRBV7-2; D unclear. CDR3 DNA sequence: TGTGCCAGCAGCTCAGGACCGCATGACCAAGAGCAGTTCTTC. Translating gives CASSSGPHDQEQFF.